What follows is one T cell receptor (beta chain) and its context. No antigen is known for it. This entry is derived from a study of T cell responses to AZD1222 COVID-19 vaccine. Study-level points and caveats: Of spike-specific TCRs, nearly half reportedly target regions left unmutated in variants. Only after the peak T cell response were repertoires sampled. Vaccine-associated CD4 TCRs ranged over spike, dominating at 160-218 and 743-854. Just five or six AZD1222 recipients tested seropositive at baseline.

V dropped 5 bases and J dropped 9 bases, with 8 bases sitting between them. This CDR3 is 11 amino acids long. Sequenced by immunoSEQ multiplex PCR; TCRdb stores in-frame clones only, minus some. The repertoire holds around 140,000 clones, with approximately 93% as singletons. The chain links TRBV12-3 or TRBV12-4 to TRBJ2-1; D remains unclear. Sequenced material: peripheral blood, taken on day 0 of MenACWY control vaccination. The source of this sequence is an adult in good health. This chain's CDR3 is CASSTIGEQFF. In DNA form, the CDR3 reads TGTGCCAGCAGTACTATCGGTGAGCAGTTCTTC.